This TCR beta chain stems from a study of shared clonotypes between healthy human individuals (dated by TCRdb to about 2020). With respect to the entire study: A couple of women and a few men aged 18 to 49 years were included in the cohort. To estimate repertoire size and how much clonotype sharing occurs between individuals, the study deeply sequenced the blood TCR repertoires of 5 or 6 healthy adults. Each donor's leukapheresis produced roughly between roughly 0.85 and 9.5 billion PBMCs. For each donor, CD4 naive and CD4 memory were each run on three plates, CD8 naive on two plates, and CD8 memory on one plate. Libraries were prepared and TCR repertoires were sequenced by different laboratories using diverse techniques, in order to increase sequencing depth and limit assay-specific biases.

Using the deep immunoSEQ assay, multiplex PCR amplified TCR CDR3 regions from genomic DNA. Extracted genomic DNA from each cell subset was spread evenly across all wells of several immunoSEQ 96-well plates, with each plate serving as a replicate. For sorted subsets, approximately 210 ng genomic DNA, equal to tens of thousands of T cell genomes, was loaded into each replicate PCR. Purified libraries were measured with a Qubit 3.0 fluorometer, size-checked on a Bioanalyzer 2100, and measured again with the KAPA Library Quantification kit. A separate single-read 150-cycle Illumina NextSeq 550 flow cell was used to sequence each immunoSEQ 96-well plate. The study's processing was this. Because only junctional sequences without quality scores were contained in the immunoSEQ output, filtering matching that applied to full-length reads could not be performed. To assign V/J genes and CDR3, sequences were annotated using PyIR, a Python wrapper for IgBLAST v1.9, with IMGT germline references. Reads with weak V/J assignments (E-value above 1e-6), missing CDR3, stop codons, out-of-frame junctions, or ambiguous translated residues were removed. A V3J clonotype was defined by an identical inferred V gene, J gene, and CDR3 amino acid sequence. To compute the percentage overlap between repertoires, the number of shared unique clonotypes was divided by the size of the smaller repertoire. RTK rarefaction, the Chao1 estimator, and Recon v2.1 estimates of unobserved clonotypes were used to assess repertoire richness. For all TCRbeta clonotypes obtained by the gDNA method from a few donors, generation probabilities were computed with OLGA. TCRdb provides this immuneACCESS table in a form limited to in-frame rearrangements. Some clones are lacking; in checked studies, under half of them reflect an unresolved V gene, and why the rest are absent is not known. That table is the source of V, J and clone size, and D and trimming were worked out from the DNA. For this sample the table gives millions of clones, of which about 95% were detected only once. The leading ten clones occupy about 0.13% of the sample.

Study-level results and caveats: Sampling was limited to blood, and TCR repertoires in tissue likely differ from TCR repertoires in blood. The small number of donors limited the genetic and exposure-history diversity represented. Based on pairwise subsampling, the degree of clonotype sharing among donors was expected to be affected by sequencing depth. Even with the large sequencing depth, rarefaction of the sorted-subset datasets indicated that sequencing was incomplete. About 5% of naive CD4, 3.5% of naive CD8, approximately 2% of memory CD4, and approximately 0.39% of memory CD8 clonotypes were shared across a handful of donors. Higher generation probabilities were observed for clonotypes shared by all four sorted-subset donors than for non-shared clonotypes. Naive subsets generally had larger estimated clonotype richness than memory subsets did.

The germline V and J ends show losses of 5 bases and 4 bases respectively, and no gene match explains 8 bases of the junction. The CDR3 spans 15 residues, from the cysteine through the phenylalanine. Left in the record is the CDR3 DNA by itself, 45 bases read in frame from the first base. Reading the germline V gene gives CDR1 SGHTA and CDR2 FQGNSA. The donors were healthy, HIV-negative adults with no recently reported acute infections or vaccinations. All donors were Caucasian adults living in Nashville, Tennessee, USA. CD4+ T cells were enriched through magnetic negative selection, after which naive cells were positively selected on CD45RA and the remaining negative fraction served as the memory subset. Blood was obtained by leukapheresis, after which PBMCs were separated by Ficoll-Histopaque density gradient centrifugation and cryopreserved in liquid nitrogen vapor phase. Purity and quantity of every magnetically sorted T cell population were checked by analytical flow cytometry. Each sorted fraction had its genomic DNA isolated and then quantified by UV absorbance on a Nanodrop 2000c.

In the case of this clone: This clone's antigen is unknown. Base qualities are not provided; no much larger clone lies one nucleotide away. At the DNA level, this CDR3 is encoded by other sequences in the same sample as well.

The sample was naive CD4+ T cells sorted from blood. The cell subset or site label, as the study defines it: CD45RA+ positively selected. The rearranged segments are TRBV7-2 and TRBJ2-7, and TRBD1 aligns with 10 junction nucleotides. The clonotype was recovered from a man younger than 30 in good health. The bases are TGTGCCAGCAGCCCCCAGACAGGGGGCGGGTACGAGCAGTACTTC. Its protein is CASSPQTGGGYEQYF.